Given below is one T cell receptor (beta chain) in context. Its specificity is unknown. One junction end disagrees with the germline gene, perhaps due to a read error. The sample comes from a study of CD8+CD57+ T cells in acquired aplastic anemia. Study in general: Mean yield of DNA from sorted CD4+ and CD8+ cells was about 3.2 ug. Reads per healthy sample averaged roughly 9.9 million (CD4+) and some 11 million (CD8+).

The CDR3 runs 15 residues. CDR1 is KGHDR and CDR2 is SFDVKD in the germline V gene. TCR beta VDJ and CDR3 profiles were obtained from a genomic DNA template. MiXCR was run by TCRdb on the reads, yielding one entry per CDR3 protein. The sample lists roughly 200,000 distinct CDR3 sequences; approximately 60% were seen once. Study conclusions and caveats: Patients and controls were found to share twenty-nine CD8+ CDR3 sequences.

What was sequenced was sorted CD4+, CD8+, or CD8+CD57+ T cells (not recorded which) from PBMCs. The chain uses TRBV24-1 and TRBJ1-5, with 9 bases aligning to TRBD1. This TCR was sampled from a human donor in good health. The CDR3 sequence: CASSPLGQGYQPQHF. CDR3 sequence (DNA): TGTGCCAGCAGTCCCTTGGGACAGGGATATCAGCCCCAGCATTTT.